These 21 T cell receptor beta chains were all obtained from the same sample, sequenced in a study of shared clonotypes between healthy human individuals. The protocol was immunoSEQ multiplex PCR, while the TCRdb copy is restricted to in-frame clones and leaves out a portion. The sample contains about 2 million clones, around 95% of which appear only once. The sample consisted of naive CD4+ T cells sorted from blood. Indicated subset: CD45RA+ positively selected. The receptors were sampled from a man between 18 and 29 years old in good health.

The rearrangement joins TRBV18 to TRBJ2-7; possible D gene TRBD1, 6 bases. Trimming took 4 bases from V and 3 from J, leaving 13 bases between them. The CDR3 has 14 amino acids. Looked up from germline, CDR1 is KGHSH and CDR2 is LQKENI. CDR3 coding DNA: TGTGCCAGCTCACGAGAATCGGACAGCTACGAGCAGTACTTC. This codes for CASSRESDSYEQYF.

The J gene is TRBJ2-7, the V gene TRBV11-1; 9 nucleotides align to TRBD2. The CDR3 totals 16 residues. Trimming at V came to 0 bases and at J to 3 bases, leaving 6 bases not matched to a gene. Germline V CDR1 and CDR2: SGHAT, FQDESV (reference sequence). The CDR3 reads CASSLAGASGDYEQYF. DNA for the CDR3: TGTGCCAGCAGCTTAGCGGGGGCTAGCGGGGACTACGAGCAGTACTTC.

The rearrangement joins TRBV4-1 to TRBJ1-3, with D hard to call. The CDR3 is 14 amino acids. Germline lookup yields CDR1 MGHRA and CDR2 YSYEKL. The V end was cut by 4 bases, the J end by 0 bases, with 7 bases between. This CDR3 is CASSPGISGNTIYF. The CDR3, as DNA: TGCGCCAGCAGCCCTGGGATCTCTGGAAACACCATATATTTT.

About this clone itself: The sample has other DNA sequences that encode this CDR3 too. This chain links TRBV7-2 with TRBJ2-7, with D perhaps TRBD1 or TRBD2 (5 bases each). Trimming cost V 4 bases and J 2 bases, with 12 bases left between them. This CDR3 is built from 14 residues. Germline values: CDR1 SGHTA, CDR2 FQGNSA. CDR3 sequence (DNA): TGTGCCAGCAGCTCGGGACGGACAACCTACGAGCAGTACTTC. Translation: CASSSGRTTYEQYF.

The count of this clone is one. The J gene is TRBJ1-2, the V gene TRBV28, with D uncertain. There are 12 residues in the CDR3. The germline CDR1 and CDR2 sequences are MDHEN and SYDVKM. Between the trimmed V and J ends, which lost 3 bases and 4 bases, there was a span of 6 bases. The CDR3 DNA reads as TGTGCCAGCAGTTTCGGGTTCTATGGCTACACCTTC. This codes for CASSFGFYGYTF.

This sequence joins TRBV9 and TRBJ2-3; the match to TRBD2 covers 10 bases. Looked up from germline, CDR1 is SGDLS and CDR2 is YYNGEE. Losses at the gene ends were 3 bases for V and 2 bases for J; bases not matched to a gene: 6. There are 16 residues in the CDR3. The CDR3 here is CASSAQLAGHTDTQYF. The CDR3 bases are TGTGCCAGCAGCGCCCAACTAGCGGGACACACAGATACGCAGTATTTT.

The chain couples TRBV10-3 to TRBJ1-3; TRBD1 is a possible D gene (5 bases). The CDR3 extends over 15 amino acids. The germline V and J ends were trimmed by 4 bases and 3 bases, with 13 bases remaining between them. Germline values: CDR1 ENHRY, CDR2 SYGVKD. The CDR3 DNA sequence: TGTGCCATCAGTGCGTCCCGGGACGTTGGAAACACCATATATTTT. Its translation: CAISASRDVGNTIYF.

The genes are TRBV6-6 and TRBJ2-7, with D possibly being TRBD2 (6 bases). This CDR3 has 13 residues. Trimming left V 7 bases short and J 1 base short, with 11 bases between. Germline V gives CDR1 MNHNY, CDR2 SVGAGI (reference sequence). Here the CDR3 DNA reads TGTGCCAGCAAACTAGCAGATTCCTACGAGCAGTACTTC. It translates to CASKLADSYEQYF.

The gene calls are TRBV10-3 and TRBJ2-7, with 8 bases aligning to TRBD1. CDR3 length: 15 residues. Looked up from germline, CDR1 is ENHRY and CDR2 is SYGVKD. The V segment lost 3 bases and the J segment 2 bases; nucleotides outside the gene matches: 6. DNA for the CDR3: TGTGCCATCAGTGAAATTGGGGGACAGGCCTACGAGCAGTACTTC. It codes for CAISEIGGQAYEQYF.

The chain uses TRBV10-2 and TRBJ1-4; D is unclear. From germline, CDR1 is WSHSY and CDR2 SAAADI. The V and J ends lost 2 bases and 8 bases respectively, with 15 bases between them. This CDR3 has 15 residues. The CDR3: CASSEVSDLGEKLFF. The CDR3 DNA is TGCGCCAGCAGTGAGGTATCAGATCTAGGGGAAAAACTGTTTTTT.

The V gene is TRBV18, the J gene TRBJ2-7; D uncertain. Germline V CDR1 and CDR2: KGHSH, LQKENI. V shed 2 bases and J shed 3 bases, with 8 bases lying between them. This CDR3 spans 13 amino acids. The CDR3 nucleotides read TGTGCCAGCTCACCAAACAGTTACTACGAGCAGTACTTC. Its protein product is CASSPNSYYEQYF.

This clone was seen a single time. This chain's CDR3 is CASSLGQGDGYTF. CDR3 in DNA: TGTGCCAGCAGTTTGGGGCAGGGTGATGGCTACACCTTC. The chain recombines TRBV28 with TRBJ1-2, with TRBD1 as a possible D gene (5 bases). Looked up from germline, CDR1 is MDHEN and CDR2 is SYDVKM. The CDR3 runs to 13 residues. V was cut by 3 bases and J by 6 bases, with 11 bases left in between.

The chain has TRBV6-1 and TRBJ2-3; D remains unclear. CDR1 MNHNS and CDR2 SASEGT come from the germline V gene. Trimming stripped 1 base from V and 2 bases from J, with 10 bases between. The CDR3 runs to 15 residues. This CDR3 is CASSEGVVYTDTQYF. In DNA form, the CDR3 reads TGTGCCAGCAGTGAAGGCGTAGTCTACACAGATACGCAGTATTTT.

The rearrangement joins TRBV10-3 to TRBJ1-1; maybe TRBD1 (6 bases). Germline assignment: CDR1 ENHRY and CDR2 SYGVKD. V was shortened by 10 bases and J by 0 bases, with 18 bases between the two germline ends. CDR3 size: 15 residues. CDR3 amino acids: CATQAKQGMNTEAFF. The CDR3 DNA follows: TGTGCCACCCAGGCGAAACAGGGTATGAACACTGAAGCTTTCTTT.

V and J are TRBV25-1 and TRBJ1-2; 10 bases match TRBD1. Trimming cost V 4 bases and J 2 bases; bases outside gene matches: 7. The CDR3 contains 16 residues. Per the germline V gene, CDR1 is MGHDK and CDR2 is SYGVNS. The CDR3 DNA follows: TGTGCCAGCAGTGGTGCCGGGACAGGGGCGAACTATGGCTACACCTTC. Translating gives CASSGAGTGANYGYTF.

V and J are TRBV12-5 and TRBJ2-3, with D possibly matching TRBD2 (6 bases). Germline V gives CDR1 LGHNT, CDR2 FRNRAP. V was trimmed by 5 bases and J by 0 bases, leaving 12 bases between them. The CDR3 totals 15 residues. CDR3 loop: CASGLGTGSTDTQYF. CDR3 sequence (DNA): TGTGCTAGTGGTCTGGGGACTGGTAGCACAGATACGCAGTATTTT. Supplemented by reference TRBV12-5 and TRBJ2-3, the full variable domain reads DARVTQTPRHKVTEMGQEVTMRCQPILGHNTVFWYRQTMMQGLELLAYFRNRAPLDDSGMPKDRFSAEMPDATLATLKIQPSEPRDSAVYFCASGLGTGSTDTQYFGPGTRLTVL.

This rearrangement joins TRBV7-9 to TRBJ2-7, with D perhaps matching TRBD2 (7 bases). The CDR3 totals 16 residues. Germline CDR1 and CDR2: SEHNR and FQNEAQ (reference sequence). V lost 5 bases and J lost 2, with 19 bases in between. The chain's CDR3 is CASSVGGLAATYEQYF. CDR3 DNA sequence: TGTGCCAGCAGCGTAGGGGGGCTAGCGGCAACCTACGAGCAGTACTTC.

The genes are TRBV6-1 and TRBJ1-2; no definite D call. This CDR3 spans 15 amino acids. From germline, CDR1 is MNHNS and CDR2 SASEGT. The V gene lost 0 bases and the J gene lost 0 bases, with 8 bases spanning the gap. CDR3 nucleotides: TGTGCCAGCAGTGAAGCCTCTGGGGCTAACTATGGCTACACCTTC. Translating gives CASSEASGANYGYTF.

The chain has TRBV2 and TRBJ1-1, with D perhaps TRBD1 (6 bases). The CDR3 is 16 residues long. Germline V CDR1 and CDR2: SNHLY, FYNNEI. V lost 7 bases to trimming and J lost 5 bases, with 23 bases between them. The CDR3 here is CASTFTPRGGGTEAFF. In nucleotides, the CDR3 is TGTGCCAGCACTTTCACCCCCAGGGGTGGGGGGACTGAAGCTTTCTTT.

The chain couples TRBV5-6 to TRBJ1-2; TRBD1 is a possible D gene (6 bases). This CDR3 spans 14 amino acids. Germline V lookup: CDR1 SGHDT, CDR2 YYEEEE. Trimming shortened V by 4 bases and J by 4 bases, and 14 bases separated the two germline ends. This chain's CDR3 is CASSLTGNGYGYTF. CDR3 coding DNA: TGTGCCAGCAGCCTTACAGGGAACGGCTATGGCTACACCTTC.

This clone was seen just once. The chain joins TRBV18 to TRBJ2-1; TRBD2 aligns across 12 bases. CDR1 KGHSH and CDR2 LQKENI come from the germline V gene. The CDR3 sequence is 18 residues long. Trimming took 2 bases from V and 4 from J; bases not matched to a gene: 9. CDR3 in amino acids: CASSPYTASGRGYNEQFF. As DNA, the CDR3 is TGTGCCAGCTCACCATATACGGCTAGCGGGAGGGGATACAATGAGCAGTTCTTC.